This T cell receptor (beta chain) was captured in a study of T cells after yellow fever vaccination. Study-wide results and limits: Most primary-vaccination clones reappeared after the booster (96% CD4, roughly 88% CD8).

Germline lookup yields CDR1 SGDLS and CDR2 YYNGEE. The V end was cut by 0 bases, the J end by 2 bases, with 13 bases between. The CDR3 runs 16 residues. Ten or more counts support this clonotype. Its antigen is currently unknown. Each CDR3 protein gets one entry after TCRdb re-called the 5' RACE reads with MiXCR. The sample carries approximately 130,000 distinct CDR3 sequences, 13% to 15% recorded once. The chain recombines TRBV9 with TRBJ2-3, with a tentative D call TRBD1 (6 bases). The input for sequencing was CD8+ T cells sorted from PBMCs, taken 5 days after the yellow fever booster vaccination. The receptor was isolated from a man younger than 35 who received the YFV17D yellow fever vaccine. CDR3 in amino acids: CASSVEGRGVTDTQYF. CDR3 coding DNA: TGTGCCAGCAGCGTAGAAGGCAGGGGCGTCACAGATACGCAGTATTTT.